This T cell receptor beta chain derives from a study of blood T cell repertoires in COVID-19. Original processing methods: Reference gene primer amplification gave estimated nucleated cell counts. Profiled with immunoSEQ multiplex PCR; TCRdb holds only in-frame clones, not every one. Clone size and V and J calls were adopted from that table, with D and trimming inferred from the DNA. The sample includes around 200,000 clones, roughly 85% of them seen just once. The CDR3 has 16 amino acids. V was clipped by 7 bases and J by 0 bases, with 15 bases between them. The germline gives CDR1 MDHEN, CDR2 SYDVKM.

The sequenced sample was peripheral blood. The rearrangement joins TRBV28 to TRBJ2-2, with D perhaps TRBD1 (5 bases). The sequence was obtained from a woman aged 80 or over with acute or convalescent COVID-19. The CDR3 nucleotides are TGTGCCAGCAAATCTTGGGGCGCTTCGAACACCGGGGAGCTGTTTTTT. This codes for CASKSWGASNTGELFF.